This TCR beta chain emerged from a study of T cell responses to AZD1222 COVID-19 vaccine. Worth noting for this clone: Its target is unknown.

The junction had 10 bases not matched to a gene; V was cut back by 4 bases and J by 8 bases. Germline loops: CDR1 MDHEN, CDR2 SYDVKM. This CDR3 is built from 15 residues. Broader study findings: Repertoires were collected only later (after the peak T cell response had occurred). Reportedly, close to half of spike-specific TCRs are directed against unmutated variant regions.

Sequencing used immunoSEQ multiplex PCR; TCRdb keeps in-frame clones, though not all of them. The sample carries roughly 100,000 clones, about 92% recorded once. V gene TRBV28 combines with J gene TRBJ1-4; TRBD1 matches 7 bases. The TCR was taken from an adult in good health. Sequencing used peripheral blood, obtained on day 0 of AZD1222 vaccination. The CDR3 DNA reads as TGTGCCAGCAGTTCACCAGGGGGGCTTAGCGAAAAACTGTTTTTT. Translated: CASSSPGGLSEKLFF.